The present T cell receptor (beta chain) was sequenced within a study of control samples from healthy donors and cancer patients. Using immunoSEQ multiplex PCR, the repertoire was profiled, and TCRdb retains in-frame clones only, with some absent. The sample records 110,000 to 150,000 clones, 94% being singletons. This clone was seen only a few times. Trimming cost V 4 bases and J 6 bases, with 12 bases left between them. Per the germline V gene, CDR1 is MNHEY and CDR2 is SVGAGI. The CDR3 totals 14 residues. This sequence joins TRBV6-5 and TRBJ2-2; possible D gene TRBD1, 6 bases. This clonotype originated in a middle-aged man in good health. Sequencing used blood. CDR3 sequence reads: CASSLTQGSGELFF. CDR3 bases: TGTGCCAGCAGTTTGACACAGGGTTCCGGGGAGCTGTTTTTT.